One sample yielded the 9 T cell receptor delta chains listed below, sequenced in a study of Vδ1+ human thymocytes. Findings of the study overall: Highly polyclonal TRG and TRD repertoires with Gaussian CDR3 length distributions appeared in thymus.

Extracted RNA was reverse transcribed into cDNA. Multiplex PCR used pooled V-gene forward primers and a constant-region reverse primer to amplify CDR3s. With CATT, TCRdb re-called clones from the multiplex PCR reads. The sample has around 24,000 delta-chain clones, 25% to 30% seen once. Antigens of these TCRs are unknown. Source material: Vdelta1+ gamma-delta thymocytes from the thymus. Indicated subset: FACS-sorted CD3+ TCRalphabeta- TCRVdelta1+ TCRVdelta2- thymocytes. All receptors derive from a boy under three years old who had congenital heart surgery.

This clone was seen at least ten times. Other DNA sequences of this sample code for an identical CDR3. The chain carries TRDV1 and TRDJ1; 7 nucleotides agree with TRDD3. Per germline, CDR1 TSWWSYY and CDR2 QGS. The CDR3 totals 19 residues. The junction had 17 bases not matched to a gene; V was cut back by 0 bases and J by 4 bases. DNA for the CDR3: TGTGCTCTTGGGGAACTAGTGGGGGACACTCTGGGCGATAACGATAAACTCATCTTT. This gives the protein CALGELVGDTLGDNDKLIF.

About this clone: A much larger clonotype is one base distant, so this may be a read error. Other DNA sequences in this specimen translate into the identical CDR3. The gene calls are TRDV1 and TRDJ1, with 11 nucleotides matching TRDD3. Germline V lookup: CDR1 TSWWSYY, CDR2 QGS. The CDR3 is made up of 21 amino acids. The CDR3 sequence is CALGEGLPTVLGDRPTDKLIF. The CDR3 DNA reads TGCGCTCTTGGGGAAGGCCTTCCTACTGTACTGGGGGATAGGCCCACCGATAAACTCATCTTT.

Remarks on this clone: A much larger clone differs by one base, so this may be a read error. In the same sample, other DNA sequences code for this CDR3. J is TRDJ1 and V is TRDV2; perhaps TRDD3 as D (5 bases). The CDR3 consists of 18 residues. Between the trimmed V and J ends, which lost 1 base and 0 bases, there was a span of 20 bases. Germline V CDR1 and CDR2: GEAIGNYY, EKD. CDR3 region: CACDTFGTGWAYTDKLIF. Here the CDR3 DNA reads TGTGCCTGTGACACATTCGGAACGGGCTGGGCATACACCGATAAACTCATCTTT.

This clone was observed a few times. This chain connects TRDV1 to TRDJ1; 8 nucleotides align to TRDD3. Trimming at V came to 1 base and at J to 0 bases, leaving 10 bases not matched to a gene. Germline assignment: CDR1 TSWWSYY and CDR2 QGS. The CDR3 loop spans 18 amino acids. Here the CDR3 DNA reads TGTGCTCTTGGGGAACCTTCAACCAGGGATACGTACACCGATAAACTCATCTTT. Translated: CALGEPSTRDTYTDKLIF.

The V gene is TRDV1, the J gene TRDJ1; no definite D call. Germline-derived CDR1 and CDR2 are TSWWSYY and QGS. This CDR3 is built from 19 residues. The V end lost 1 base, the J end lost 4 bases, and 25 bases lay between the germline ends. The CDR3 DNA is TGTGCTCTTGGGGAACCACCCACCGCGATCCTTACCGACATCGATAAACTCATCTTT. Residues: CALGEPPTAILTDIDKLIF.

The V and J genes are TRDV1 and TRDJ1, with no clear D. From germline, CDR1 is TSWWSYY and CDR2 QGS. The CDR3 is made up of 19 amino acids. The ends were cut back, 1 base at V and 0 bases at J, with 21 bases in the middle. The CDR3 region is CALGEPGLLRLKHTDKLIF. As DNA, the CDR3 is TGTGCTCTTGGGGAACCGGGCCTCTTGAGGTTAAAACACACCGATAAACTCATCTTT.

The V call is TRDV1, the J call TRDJ1, with TRDD3 matching over 7 bases. The trim removed 0 bases at V and 5 bases at J, leaving 15 bases unmatched. This CDR3 spans 18 amino acids. Germline CDR1 is TSWWSYY and CDR2 is QGS. This CDR3 reads CALGELAHPTGAEDKLIF. The CDR3 DNA is TGTGCTCTTGGGGAACTGGCCCACCCTACTGGGGCCGAGGATAAACTCATCTTT.

The genes are TRDV1 and TRDJ1; 12 nucleotides align to TRDD3. This CDR3 region has 19 residues. With V trimmed by 0 bases and J by 9 bases, 17 bases remained unmatched. Germline CDR1 and CDR2: TSWWSYY and QGS. This CDR3 reads CALGELPFPILGDTKELIF. The CDR3 region has the DNA TGTGCTCTTGGGGAACTCCCCTTCCCGATACTGGGGGATACAAAGGAACTCATCTTT.

In the case of this clone: Distinct nucleotide sequences in the sample also encode this CDR3. The V gene is TRDV1, the J gene TRDJ1; 8 nucleotides line up with TRDD3. J gave up 0 bases and V 1 base, and 13 bases lay outside the gene matches. This CDR3 is 19 amino acids long. From germline, CDR1 is TSWWSYY and CDR2 QGS. CDR3 nucleotide sequence: TGTGCTCTTGGGGAACGGGACCTACTGGGGGGTAGATACACCGATAAACTCATCTTT. It encodes CALGERDLLGGRYTDKLIF.